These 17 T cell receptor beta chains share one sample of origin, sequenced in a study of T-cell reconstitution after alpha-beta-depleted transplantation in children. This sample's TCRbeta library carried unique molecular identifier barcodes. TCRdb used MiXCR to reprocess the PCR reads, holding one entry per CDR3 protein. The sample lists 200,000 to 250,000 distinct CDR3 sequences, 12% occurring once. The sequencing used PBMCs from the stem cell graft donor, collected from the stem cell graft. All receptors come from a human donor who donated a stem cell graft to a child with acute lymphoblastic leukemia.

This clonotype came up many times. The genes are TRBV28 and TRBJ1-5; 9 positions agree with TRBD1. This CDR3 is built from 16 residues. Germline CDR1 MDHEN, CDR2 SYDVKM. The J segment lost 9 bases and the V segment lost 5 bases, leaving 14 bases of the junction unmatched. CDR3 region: CASSRKPGTGIAPQHF. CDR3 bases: TGTGCCAGCAGTCGAAAACCCGGGACAGGGATAGCGCCCCAGCATTTT. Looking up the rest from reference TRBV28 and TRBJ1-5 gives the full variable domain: DVKVTQSSRYLVKRTGEKVFLECVQDMDHENMFWYRQDPGLGLRLIYFSYDVKMKEKGDIPEGYSVSREKKERFSLILESASTNQTSMYLCASSRKPGTGIAPQHFGDGTRLSIL.

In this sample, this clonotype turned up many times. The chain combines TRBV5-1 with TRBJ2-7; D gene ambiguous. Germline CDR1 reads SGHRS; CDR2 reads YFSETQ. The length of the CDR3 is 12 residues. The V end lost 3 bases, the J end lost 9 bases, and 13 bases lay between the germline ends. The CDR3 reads CASSYRASRQYF. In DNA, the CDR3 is TGCGCCAGCAGCTACCGGGCCTCGCGGCAGTACTTC.

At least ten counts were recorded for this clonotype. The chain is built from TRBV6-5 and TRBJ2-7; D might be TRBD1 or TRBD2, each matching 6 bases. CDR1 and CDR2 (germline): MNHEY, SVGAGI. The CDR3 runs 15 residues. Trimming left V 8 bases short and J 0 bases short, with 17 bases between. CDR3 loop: CASFGGRGISYEQYF. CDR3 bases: TGTGCCAGCTTCGGGGGCAGAGGGATCTCCTACGAGCAGTACTTC.

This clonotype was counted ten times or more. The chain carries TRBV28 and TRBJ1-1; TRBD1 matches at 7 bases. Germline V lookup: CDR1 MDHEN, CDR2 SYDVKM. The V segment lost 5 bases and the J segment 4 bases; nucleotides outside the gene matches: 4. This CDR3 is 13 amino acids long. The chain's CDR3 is CASSQQGFTEAFF. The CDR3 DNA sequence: TGTGCCAGCAGTCAACAGGGGTTCACTGAAGCTTTCTTT.

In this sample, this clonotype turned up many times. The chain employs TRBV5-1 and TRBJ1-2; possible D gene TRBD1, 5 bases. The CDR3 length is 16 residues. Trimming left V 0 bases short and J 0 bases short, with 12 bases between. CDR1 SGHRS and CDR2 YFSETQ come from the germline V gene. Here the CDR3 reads CASSLGSDIPNYGYTF. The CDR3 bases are TGCGCCAGCAGCTTGGGGTCGGACATTCCTAACTATGGCTACACCTTC.

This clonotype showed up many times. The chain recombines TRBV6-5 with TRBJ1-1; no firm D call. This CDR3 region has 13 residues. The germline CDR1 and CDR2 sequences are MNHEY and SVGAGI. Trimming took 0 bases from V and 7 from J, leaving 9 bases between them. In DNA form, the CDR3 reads TGTGCCAGCAGTTACTCTGTGGACGGTGAAGCTTTCTTT. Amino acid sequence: CASSYSVDGEAFF.

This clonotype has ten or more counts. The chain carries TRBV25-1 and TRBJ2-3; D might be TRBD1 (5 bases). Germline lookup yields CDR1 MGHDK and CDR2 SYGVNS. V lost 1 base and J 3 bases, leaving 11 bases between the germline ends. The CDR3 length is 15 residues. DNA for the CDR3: TGTGCCAGCAGTGAATCTGGGGCACAGACAGATACGCAGTATTTT. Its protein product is CASSESGAQTDTQYF.

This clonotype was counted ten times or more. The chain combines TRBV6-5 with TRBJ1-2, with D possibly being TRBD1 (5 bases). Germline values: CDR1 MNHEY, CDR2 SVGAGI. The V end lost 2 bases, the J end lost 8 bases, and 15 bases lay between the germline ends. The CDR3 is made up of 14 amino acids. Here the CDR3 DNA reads TGTGCCAGCAGTTACGGGTCTGCGGACAACGGCTACACCTTC. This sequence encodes CASSYGSADNGYTF.

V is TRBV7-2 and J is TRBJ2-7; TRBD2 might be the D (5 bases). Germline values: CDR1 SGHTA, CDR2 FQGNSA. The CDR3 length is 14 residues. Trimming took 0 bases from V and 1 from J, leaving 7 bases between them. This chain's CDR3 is CASSLAGNSYEQYF. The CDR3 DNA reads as TGTGCCAGCAGCTTAGCCGGGAATTCCTACGAGCAGTACTTC.

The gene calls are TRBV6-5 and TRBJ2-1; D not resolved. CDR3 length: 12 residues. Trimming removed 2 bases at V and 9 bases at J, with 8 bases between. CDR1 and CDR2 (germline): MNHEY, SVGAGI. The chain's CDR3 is CASSYRPGEQFF. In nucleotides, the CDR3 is TGTGCCAGCAGTTACCGCCCGGGTGAGCAGTTCTTC.

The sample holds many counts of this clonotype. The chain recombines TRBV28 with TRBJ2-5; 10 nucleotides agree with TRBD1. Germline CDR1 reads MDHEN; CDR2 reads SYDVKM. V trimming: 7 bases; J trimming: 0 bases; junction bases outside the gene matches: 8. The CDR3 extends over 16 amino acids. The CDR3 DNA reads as TGTGCCAGCATAAGACAGGGGGCAAGACACCAAGAGACCCAGTACTTC. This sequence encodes CASIRQGARHQETQYF.

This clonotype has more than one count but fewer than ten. Here the CDR3 DNA reads TGTGCCAGCTCACCAGAATATAGCTCCCCCCAGCATTTT. It is translated as CASSPEYSSPQHF. The chain uses TRBV18 and TRBJ1-5; D is undetermined. The germline V gene encodes CDR1 KGHSH and CDR2 LQKENI. The germline V and J ends were trimmed by 2 bases and 10 bases, with 12 bases remaining between them. The CDR3 loop spans 13 amino acids. The full variable domain, completed using reference TRBV18 and TRBJ1-5, is NAGVMQNPRHLVRRRGQEARLRCSPMKGHSHVYWYRQLPEEGLKFMVYLQKENIIDESGMPKERFSAEFPKEGPSILRIQQVVRGDSAAYFCASSPEYSSPQHFGDGTRLSIL.

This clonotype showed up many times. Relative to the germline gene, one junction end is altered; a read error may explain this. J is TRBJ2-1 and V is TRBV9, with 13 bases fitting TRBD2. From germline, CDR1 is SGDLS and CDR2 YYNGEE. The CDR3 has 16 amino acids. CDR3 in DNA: TGTGCCAGCAGCCCCCGACTAGCGGGGGGCTACAGTGAGCAGTTCTTC. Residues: CASSPRLAGGYSEQFF.

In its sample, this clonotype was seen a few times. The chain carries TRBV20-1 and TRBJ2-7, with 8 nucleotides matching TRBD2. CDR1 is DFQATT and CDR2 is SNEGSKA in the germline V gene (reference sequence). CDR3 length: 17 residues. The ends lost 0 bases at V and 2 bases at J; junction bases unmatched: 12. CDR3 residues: CSARDRGEAGVTYEQYF. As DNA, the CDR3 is TGCAGTGCTAGAGATCGTGGGGAAGCGGGAGTCACCTACGAGCAGTACTTC.

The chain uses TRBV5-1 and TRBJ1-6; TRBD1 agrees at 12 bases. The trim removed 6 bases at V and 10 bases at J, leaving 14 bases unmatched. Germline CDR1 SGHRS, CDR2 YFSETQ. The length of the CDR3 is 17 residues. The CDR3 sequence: CASTPGTGGGGGSPLHF. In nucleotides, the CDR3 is TGCGCCAGCACTCCCGGGACAGGGGGCGGCGGGGGATCACCCCTCCACTTT.

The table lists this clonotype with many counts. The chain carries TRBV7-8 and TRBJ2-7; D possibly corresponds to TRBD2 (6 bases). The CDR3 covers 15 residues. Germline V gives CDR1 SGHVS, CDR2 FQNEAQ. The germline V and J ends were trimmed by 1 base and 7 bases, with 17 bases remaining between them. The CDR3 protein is CASSLVSGGGSEQYF. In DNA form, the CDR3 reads TGTGCCAGCAGCTTAGTTAGCGGTGGAGGCAGTGAGCAGTACTTC.

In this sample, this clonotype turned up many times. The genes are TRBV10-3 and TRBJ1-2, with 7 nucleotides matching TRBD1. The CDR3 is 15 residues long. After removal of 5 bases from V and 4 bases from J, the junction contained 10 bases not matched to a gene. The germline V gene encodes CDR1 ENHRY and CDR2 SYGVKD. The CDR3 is CAISPPGQRSYGYTF. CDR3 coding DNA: TGTGCCATCAGTCCCCCGGGACAGCGTTCCTATGGCTACACCTTC.